A single sample gave rise to the 17 T cell receptor beta chains below, sequenced in a study of T cell repertoires in ileal Crohn's disease. Time point reported: proximal margin of the surgical specimen (macroscopically non-inflamed). Sequencing was performed with immunoSEQ multiplex PCR; in TCRdb, only in-frame clones are kept and a portion is missing. The sample holds 3,500 to 4,500 clones, approximately 72% seen once. The sequenced material came from ileal tissue. The receptors derive from an adult with Crohn's disease.

The chain is built from TRBV27 and TRBJ1-5; D may be TRBD1 (6 bases). Trimming pared 2 bases from V and 2 bases from J, leaving 10 bases between. Germline CDR1 and CDR2: MNHEY and SMNVEV (reference sequence). This CDR3 comprises 15 residues. The CDR3: CASSLRGTGNQPQHF. DNA for the CDR3: TGTGCCAGCAGTTTAAGGGGGACTGGCAATCAGCCCCAGCATTTT.

This chain connects TRBV19 to TRBJ1-2, with TRBD1 matching 9 bases. J was trimmed by 6 bases and V by 6 bases; bases with no gene match: 8. The germline V gene encodes CDR1 LNHDA and CDR2 SQIVND (reference sequence). CDR3 length: 14 amino acids. CDR3 residues: CASSPGTGRNGYTF. The CDR3, as DNA: TGTGCCAGTAGCCCCGGGACAGGGCGAAATGGCTACACCTTC. Full variable domain (outside the CDR3, taken from reference TRBV19 and TRBJ1-2): DGGITQSPKYLFRKEGQNVTLSCEQNLNHDAMYWYRQDPGQGLRLIYYSQIVNDFQKGDIAEGYSVSREKKESFPLTVTSAQKNPTAFYLCASSPGTGRNGYTFGSGTRLTVV.

The chain has TRBV6-5 and TRBJ2-1; D gene unclear. CDR1 MNHEY and CDR2 SVGAGI come from the germline V gene. V was cut by 10 bases and J by 6 bases, with 16 bases left in between. The CDR3 covers 13 residues. The CDR3 region is CATSRPNRNEQFF. As DNA, the CDR3 is TGTGCCACCTCCAGGCCAAATCGCAATGAGCAGTTCTTC.

V gene TRBV7-9 combines with J gene TRBJ2-7; no clear D gene. Germline-derived CDR1 and CDR2 are SEHNR and FQNEAQ (reference sequence). Trimming shortened V by 5 bases and J by 3 bases, and 8 bases separated the two germline ends. The CDR3 runs 12 residues. The CDR3 protein is CASSRTVYEQYF. CDR3 coding DNA: TGTGCCAGCAGCCGGACCGTCTACGAGCAGTACTTC.

V is TRBV5-1 and J is TRBJ2-1; 8 positions agree with TRBD2. This CDR3 is 16 amino acids long. V was clipped by 0 bases and J by 3 bases; unmatched bases: 5. Germline lookup yields CDR1 SGHRS and CDR2 YFSETQ. In DNA, the CDR3 is TGCGCCAGCAGCTTGGTTGCGGGGGGTCACTACAATGAGCAGTTCTTC. It encodes CASSLVAGGHYNEQFF.

This sequence joins TRBV6-1 and TRBJ2-3, with TRBD2 identical over 9 bases. This CDR3 has 15 amino acids. V lost 1 base to trimming and J lost 4 bases; unmatched junction nucleotides: 3. Germline V gene lookup returns CDR1 MNHNS and CDR2 SASEGT. CDR3 residues: CASSEEASGADTQYF. CDR3 DNA: TGTGCCAGCAGTGAAGAGGCTAGCGGGGCAGATACGCAGTATTTT.

As DNA, the CDR3 is TGTGCCAGCAGTGAGTGGCAGGACGGGAACGAGCAGTACTTC. It encodes CASSEWQDGNEQYF. This rearrangement joins TRBV6-1 to TRBJ2-7; D possibly corresponds to TRBD2 (5 bases). The CDR3 totals 14 residues. Per germline, CDR1 MNHNS and CDR2 SASEGT. The V and J ends lost 3 bases and 5 bases respectively, with 14 bases between them.

This clone occurred a few times. This chain joins TRBV7-2 and TRBJ2-7; 9 bases fit TRBD2. V lost 4 bases, J lost 2 bases, and 3 bases stayed unmatched. There are 14 residues in the CDR3. Germline CDR1 SGHTA, CDR2 FQGNSA. DNA of the CDR3: TGTGCCAGCAGCTACACTAGCGGGCCCTACGAGCAGTACTTC. As protein: CASSYTSGPYEQYF.

This sequence joins TRBV7-2 and TRBJ1-6, with TRBD1 as a possible D gene (5 bases). V lost 3 bases, J lost 7 bases, and 10 bases lay in between. Germline CDR1 reads SGHTA; CDR2 reads FQGNSA. This CDR3 contains 14 residues. CDR3 bases: TGTGCCAGCAGCTTTGCAGGGCCCAATTCACCCCTCCACTTT. Protein: CASSFAGPNSPLHF.

J is TRBJ1-1 and V is TRBV7-9; tentative D call: TRBD1 (5 bases). Germline V gives CDR1 SEHNR, CDR2 FQNEAQ (reference sequence). This CDR3 spans 12 amino acids. V lost 7 bases to trimming and J lost 6 bases, with 12 bases between them. This CDR3 reads CASTPGGAEAFF. For the CDR3, the DNA is TGTGCCAGCACCCCGGGGGGAGCTGAAGCTTTCTTT.

This clone showed up just once. The chain links TRBV5-1 to TRBJ1-3, with D possibly matching TRBD1 (6 bases). V dropped 4 bases and J dropped 2 bases, with 19 bases sitting between them. Germline CDR1 is SGHRS and CDR2 is YFSETQ. This CDR3 contains 17 residues. DNA of the CDR3: TGCGCCAGCAGCCTACAGGGCAGGGGCTTTACTGGAAACACCATATATTTT. Protein sequence: CASSLQGRGFTGNTIYF.

The V gene is TRBV6-4, the J gene TRBJ2-3; D might be TRBD2 (5 bases). The CDR3 has 15 amino acids. Trimming cost V 0 bases and J 1 base, with 8 bases left between them. Germline V gene data show CDR1 as MRHNA and CDR2 as SNTAGT. CDR3 loop: CASSDSLSGTDTQYF. As DNA, the CDR3 is TGTGCCAGCAGTGACTCGCTTAGCGGCACAGATACGCAGTATTTT.

V and J are TRBV2 and TRBJ1-5; D remains unclear. The CDR3 loop spans 14 amino acids. V gave up 6 bases and J gave up 0 bases, with 9 bases separating them. Per the germline V gene, CDR1 is SNHLY and CDR2 is FYNNEI. CDR3 residues: CASRWTDSNQPQHF. The CDR3 region has the DNA TGTGCCAGCAGATGGACGGATAGCAATCAGCCCCAGCATTTT.

The V call is TRBV4-1, the J call TRBJ1-1; D is undetermined. Trimming removed 1 base at V and 4 bases at J, with 10 bases between. Germline values: CDR1 MGHRA, CDR2 YSYEKL. The CDR3 loop spans 14 amino acids. The CDR3 nucleotides read TGCGCCAGCAGCCAAGTGCGTGGGAGCACTGAAGCTTTCTTT. Residues: CASSQVRGSTEAFF.

The gene calls are TRBV5-1 and TRBJ2-7; a weak D match, TRBD1 (6 bases). Trimming pared 3 bases from V and 2 bases from J, leaving 15 bases between. Germline V gene sequence: CDR1 SGHRS, CDR2 YFSETQ. The CDR3 spans 15 residues. CDR3 region: CASSSWDIGTYEQYF. CDR3 nucleotide sequence: TGCGCCAGCAGCTCCTGGGACATCGGCACCTACGAGCAGTACTTC.

This rearrangement joins TRBV29-1 to TRBJ2-7; possible D gene TRBD1, 5 bases. V gave up 6 bases and J gave up 0 bases, with 15 bases separating them. The CDR3 extends over 14 amino acids. Germline V gene lookup returns CDR1 SQVTM and CDR2 ANQGSEA. The CDR3 sequence is CSVLLQVSSYEQYF. CDR3 coding DNA: TGCAGCGTGCTCCTACAGGTTAGCTCCTACGAGCAGTACTTC.

Comments on this clone: The same CDR3 arises from other DNA sequences in this sample as well. This chain joins TRBV27 and TRBJ1-1; D uncertain. V lost 3 bases to trimming and J lost 1 base, with 6 bases between them. CDR3 length equals 13 residues. Germline CDR1 reads MNHEY; CDR2 reads SMNVEV (reference sequence). CDR3 nucleotides: TGTGCCAGCAGTTTCGGGAAGAACACTGAAGCTTTCTTT. Translated, it gives CASSFGKNTEAFF.